This T cell receptor beta chain was observed in a study of T cell repertoires in cytomegalovirus infection. Across the whole study: Public TCR beta signatures provided an indication of both CMV infection and a matching HLA type. Regarding the study as a whole: The cumulative frequency of public TCR beta families distinguished individuals who carried CMV together with the relevant HLA.

In TCRdb, the reads were re-called with MiXCR into one record per CDR3 protein. The table has tens of thousands of distinct CDR3 sequences, approximately 43% seen once; the top ten hold 85% to 95%. With respect to this clonotype: As yet, its antigen is unknown.

CDR1 and CDR2 from the germline V gene are MNHEY and SVGEGT. V gave up 5 bases and J gave up 1 base, with 14 bases separating them. The CDR3 runs to 15 residues. This TCR was recovered from a human donor in good health (CMV status not recorded). Some clones in this sample may be carry-over from other donors' samples. This sample comprised CD8+ T cells from cultured PBMCs, obtained from culture after CMV antigen stimulation. The V gene is TRBV6-2 or TRBV6-3, the J gene TRBJ1-2, with D possibly matching TRBD1 (6 bases). The CDR3 nucleotides are TGTGCCAGCAGTGACTGGACAGTGGGTAACTATGGCTACACCTTC. Encoded protein: CASSDWTVGNYGYTF.